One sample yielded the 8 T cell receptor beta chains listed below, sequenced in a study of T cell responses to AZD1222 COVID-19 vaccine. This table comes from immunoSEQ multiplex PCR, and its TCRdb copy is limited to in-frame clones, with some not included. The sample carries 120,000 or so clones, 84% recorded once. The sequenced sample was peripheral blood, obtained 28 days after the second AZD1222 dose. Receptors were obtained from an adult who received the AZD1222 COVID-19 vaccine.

The CDR3, as DNA: TGTGCCACCAGCAGAGATGCGAGCGGGGGCCCTTTGGGGACCGGGGAGCTGTTTTTT. Amino acids: CATSRDASGGPLGTGELFF. The chain joins TRBV15 to TRBJ2-2, with 8 bases lining up with TRBD2. Per the germline V gene, CDR1 is LNHNV and CDR2 is YYDKDF (reference sequence). This CDR3 has 19 residues. Losses at the gene ends were 0 bases for V and 5 bases for J; bases not matched to a gene: 14.

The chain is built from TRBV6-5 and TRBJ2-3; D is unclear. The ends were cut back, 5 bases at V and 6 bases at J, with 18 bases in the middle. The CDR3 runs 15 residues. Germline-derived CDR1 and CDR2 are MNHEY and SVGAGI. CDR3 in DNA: TGTGCCAGCAGTCCTTCCTTCAGCCACACGGATACGCAGTATTTT. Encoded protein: CASSPSFSHTDTQYF.

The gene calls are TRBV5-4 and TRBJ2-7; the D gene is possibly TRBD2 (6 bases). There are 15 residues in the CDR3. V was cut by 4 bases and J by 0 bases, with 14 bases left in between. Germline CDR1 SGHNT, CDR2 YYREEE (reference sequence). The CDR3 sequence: CASSPGSGASYEQYF. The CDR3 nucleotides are TGTGCCAGCAGCCCCGGGAGTGGAGCCTCCTACGAGCAGTACTTC.

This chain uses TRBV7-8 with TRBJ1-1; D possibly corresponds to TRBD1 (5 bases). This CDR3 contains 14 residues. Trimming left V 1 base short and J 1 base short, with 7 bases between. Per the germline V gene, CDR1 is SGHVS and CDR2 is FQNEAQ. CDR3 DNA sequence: TGTGCCAGCAGCTTAGGGGGGTGGAACACTGAAGCTTTCTTT. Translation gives CASSLGGWNTEAFF.

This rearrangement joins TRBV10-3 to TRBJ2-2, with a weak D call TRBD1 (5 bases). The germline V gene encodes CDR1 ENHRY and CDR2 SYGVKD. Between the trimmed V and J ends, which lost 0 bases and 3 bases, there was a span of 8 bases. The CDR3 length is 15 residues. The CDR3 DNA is TGTGCCATCAGTGAGTCCAGGGTTGACACCGGGGAGCTGTTTTTT. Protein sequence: CAISESRVDTGELFF.

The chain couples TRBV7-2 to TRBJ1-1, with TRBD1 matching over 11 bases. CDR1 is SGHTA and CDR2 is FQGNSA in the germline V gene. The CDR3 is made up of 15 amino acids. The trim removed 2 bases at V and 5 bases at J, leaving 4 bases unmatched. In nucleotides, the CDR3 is TGTGCCAGCAGCTTATGGGACAGGGGGGATACTGAAGCTTTCTTT. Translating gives CASSLWDRGDTEAFF.

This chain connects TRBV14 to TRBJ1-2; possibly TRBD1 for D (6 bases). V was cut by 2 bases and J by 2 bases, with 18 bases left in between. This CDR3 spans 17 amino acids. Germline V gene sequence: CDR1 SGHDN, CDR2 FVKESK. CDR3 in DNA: TGTGCCAGCAGCCAAACCGGGGGGCAACGGGGAAACTATGGCTACACCTTC. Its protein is CASSQTGGQRGNYGYTF. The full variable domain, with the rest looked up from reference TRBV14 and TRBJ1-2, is EAGVTQFPSHSVIEKGQTVTLRCDPISGHDNLYWYRRVMGKEIKFLLHFVKESKQDESGMPNNRFLAERTGGTYSTLKVQPAELEDSGVYFCASSQTGGQRGNYGYTFGSGTRLTVV.

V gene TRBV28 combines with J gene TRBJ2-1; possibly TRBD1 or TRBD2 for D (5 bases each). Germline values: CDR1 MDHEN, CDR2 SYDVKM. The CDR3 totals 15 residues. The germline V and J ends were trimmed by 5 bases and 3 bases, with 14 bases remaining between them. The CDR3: CASSRTGTFYNEQFF. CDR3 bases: TGTGCCAGCAGTAGGACGGGGACCTTCTACAATGAGCAGTTCTTC.